This record concerns one TCR beta chain sequence. Its antigen is undetermined. These data belong to a study of T cells in localized non-small cell lung cancer. Assay: immunoSEQ multiplex PCR; the TCRdb copy retains only in-frame clones and omits some. The sample carries 90,000 to 95,000 clones, approximately 86% recorded once. Germline loops: CDR1 SGHNT, CDR2 YENEEA. V lost 6 bases, J lost 3 bases, and 14 bases lay in between. The CDR3 is 15 residues long. Study results and caveats: In adjacent lung, a median approximately 60 of the top 100 tumor clones were found.

The sequencing here drew on peripheral blood, taken before any cancer treatment. The TCR originated in a man aged 40-75 years with stage I squamous cell lung carcinoma. The chain uses TRBV11-3 and TRBJ2-2, with TRBD2 as a possible D gene (6 bases). CDR3 region: CASSPGRGDTGELFF. The CDR3 DNA follows: TGTGCCAGCAGTCCCGGACGCGGGGACACCGGGGAGCTGTTTTTT.